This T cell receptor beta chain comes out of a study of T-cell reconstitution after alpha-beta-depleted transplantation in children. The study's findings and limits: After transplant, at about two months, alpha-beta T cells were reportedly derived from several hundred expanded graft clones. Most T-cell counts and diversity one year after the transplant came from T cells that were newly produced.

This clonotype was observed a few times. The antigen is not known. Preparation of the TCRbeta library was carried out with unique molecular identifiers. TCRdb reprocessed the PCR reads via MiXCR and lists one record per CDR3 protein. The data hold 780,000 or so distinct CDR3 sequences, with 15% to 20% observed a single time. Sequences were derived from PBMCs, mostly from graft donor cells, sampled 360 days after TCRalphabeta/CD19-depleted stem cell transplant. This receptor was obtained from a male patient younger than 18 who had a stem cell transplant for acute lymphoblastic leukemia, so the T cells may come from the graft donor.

This chain's CDR3 is CASRPRTGRREYYNEQFF. The CDR3 DNA follows: TGTGCCAGCAGGCCTAGGACAGGTCGGAGGGAGTACTACAATGAGCAGTTCTTC. V gene TRBV12-3 or TRBV12-4 combines with J gene TRBJ2-1, with D possibly TRBD1 on 7 matching bases. Trimming removed 6 bases from V and 3 bases from J, with 24 bases in between. There are 18 residues in the CDR3.